What follows are 32 T cell receptor beta chains derived from one specimen sequenced in a study of blood T cell repertoires in COVID-19. Method: immunoSEQ multiplex PCR; TCRdb's copy keeps in-frame clones and lacks some. The top ten hold roughly 2.2% of the sample, which has around 150,000 clones, roughly 82% seen once. Material: peripheral blood. These receptors were collected from a man in his 70s with acute or convalescent COVID-19.

The chain joins TRBV7-9 to TRBJ1-2, with D perhaps matching TRBD1 (5 bases). This CDR3 is built from 11 residues. Trimming pared 1 base from V and 9 bases from J, leaving 6 bases between. Germline V lookup: CDR1 SEHNR, CDR2 FQNEAQ (reference sequence). The CDR3 sequence is CASSLEGSYTF. In DNA form, the CDR3 reads TGTGCCAGCAGCTTAGAGGGGAGCTACACCTTC.

This chain uses TRBV18 with TRBJ1-1; 7 nucleotides match TRBD1. The CDR3 has 14 amino acids. Germline CDR1 reads KGHSH; CDR2 reads LQKENI. V was pared by 6 bases and J by 2 bases, with 6 bases of the junction left unmatched. CDR3 residues: CASSEQGPNTEAFF. The CDR3 DNA is TGTGCCAGCTCGGAACAGGGGCCCAACACTGAAGCTTTCTTT. Looking up the rest from reference TRBV18 and TRBJ1-1 gives the full variable domain: NAGVMQNPRHLVRRRGQEARLRCSPMKGHSHVYWYRQLPEEGLKFMVYLQKENIIDESGMPKERFSAEFPKEGPSILRIQQVVRGDSAAYFCASSEQGPNTEAFFGQGTRLTVV.

The chain is built from TRBV10-2 and TRBJ2-1, with 10 nucleotides matching TRBD2. This CDR3 comprises 15 residues. Trimming took 1 base from V and 5 from J; bases not matched to a gene: 2. Germline V gene lookup returns CDR1 WSHSY and CDR2 SAAADI. The CDR3 region has the DNA TGCGCCAGCAGTGAGTTCGGACTAGCGGACAATGAGCAGTTCTTC. Its translation: CASSEFGLADNEQFF.

In DNA, the CDR3 is TGTGCCAGCAGTTACTCGAGACTGTCCGCCGAGCAGTACTTC. It specifies CASSYSRLSAEQYF. V is TRBV6-5 and J is TRBJ2-7, with no clear D. Germline V gene data show CDR1 as MNHEY and CDR2 as SVGAGI. Trimming cost V 0 bases and J 6 bases, with 12 bases left between them. This CDR3 comprises 14 residues.

V gene TRBV5-1 combines with J gene TRBJ2-4, with TRBD2 matching 7 bases. J was trimmed by 7 bases and V by 4 bases; bases with no gene match: 8. This CDR3 contains 14 residues. Germline lookup yields CDR1 SGHRS and CDR2 YFSETQ. The CDR3 loop is CASSPVQGGNIQYF. CDR3 bases: TGCGCCAGCAGCCCAGTCCAGGGAGGGAACATTCAGTACTTC.

The chain recombines TRBV24-1 with TRBJ2-1; 8 bases map to TRBD2. V shed 4 bases and J 8 bases; nucleotides not matched to a gene: 15. The CDR3 has 17 amino acids. CDR1 is KGHDR and CDR2 is SFDVKD in the germline V gene. The CDR3 sequence: CATSDARGAGEGHEQFF. The CDR3 DNA reads as TGTGCCACCAGTGACGCACGAGGAGCGGGGGAAGGGCATGAGCAGTTCTTC.

The J gene is TRBJ2-1, the V gene TRBV12-5; 8 bases are a match to TRBD1. The germline V gene has CDR1 LGHNT and CDR2 FRNRAP. The V gene end was trimmed by 1 base and the J gene end by 8 bases; junction bases not matched to a gene: 10. The CDR3 is 16 amino acids. The CDR3 protein is CASGLGTGGPWDEQFF. DNA of the CDR3: TGTGCTAGTGGTTTGGGAACAGGGGGGCCCTGGGATGAGCAGTTCTTC.

The rearrangement joins TRBV6-4 to TRBJ2-3, with TRBD2 matching over 16 bases. This CDR3 is built from 16 residues. Germline values: CDR1 MRHNA, CDR2 SNTAGT. J was trimmed by 4 bases and V by 4 bases; bases with no gene match: 2. The CDR3 protein is CASSAGLAGGPDTQYF. CDR3 nucleotides: TGTGCCAGCAGTGCGGGACTAGCGGGGGGGCCAGATACGCAGTATTTT.

The chain uses TRBV6-5 and TRBJ1-5, with D maybe TRBD1 (5 bases). The ends were cut back, 6 bases at V and 4 bases at J, with 16 bases in the middle. Germline CDR1 and CDR2: MNHEY and SVGAGI. The CDR3 loop spans 15 amino acids. The CDR3 DNA is TGTGCCAGCAGCGGGGGAGGGGATAGAAATCAGCCCCAGCATTTT. This gives the protein CASSGGGDRNQPQHF.

This chain uses TRBV28 with TRBJ2-7, with 8 positions matching TRBD1. The germline gives CDR1 MDHEN, CDR2 SYDVKM. The ends lost 2 bases at V and 4 bases at J; junction bases unmatched: 19. The CDR3 has 19 residues. The CDR3 coding sequence is TGTGCCAGCAGTTTACAGGTTAGACAGGGGACCTTCAGGGGGTACGAGCAGTACTTC. Translated, it gives CASSLQVRQGTFRGYEQYF.

The V call is TRBV4-2, the J call TRBJ2-1; weak D call: TRBD1 (6 bases). V lost 2 bases to trimming and J lost 5 bases, with 10 bases between them. Germline V CDR1 and CDR2: LGHNA, YNFKEQ. The CDR3 extends over 14 amino acids. CDR3 in amino acids: CASSQPQGDNEQFF. CDR3 bases: TGTGCCAGCAGCCAACCACAGGGCGACAATGAGCAGTTCTTC.

The gene calls are TRBV6-5 and TRBJ2-7, with 7 bases fitting TRBD1. CDR3 length: 13 residues. Germline V gene data show CDR1 as MNHEY and CDR2 as SVGAGI. V dropped 4 bases and J dropped 2; count of bases not matched to a gene: 2. CDR3 protein: CASSWDSTYEQYF. CDR3 nucleotide sequence: TGTGCCAGCAGTTGGGACAGTACCTACGAGCAGTACTTC.

V usage is TRBV3-1 (or the pseudogene TRBV3-2) and J usage is TRBJ1-5, with TRBD1 matching over 8 bases. The germline V gene has CDR1 LGHDT and CDR2 YNNKEL (reference sequence). V shed 0 bases, J shed 9 bases, and the junction held 7 bases outside the gene matches. The length of the CDR3 is 15 residues. The CDR3 region is CASSQDLWGQAPQHF. The CDR3 region has the DNA TGTGCCAGCAGCCAAGATCTGTGGGGACAGGCGCCCCAGCATTTT.

The chain couples TRBV5-1 to TRBJ1-1, with 7 bases matching TRBD1. The germline V gene has CDR1 SGHRS and CDR2 YFSETQ. The CDR3 consists of 16 residues. V shed 5 bases and J 2 bases; nucleotides not matched to a gene: 12. This CDR3 is CASSTMTGQYNTEAFF. The CDR3 DNA follows: TGCGCCAGCAGTACTATGACGGGACAGTATAACACTGAAGCTTTCTTT. The entire variable domain, with the rest obtained from reference TRBV5-1 and TRBJ1-1, is as follows: KAGVTQTPRYLIKTRGQQVTLSCSPISGHRSVSWYQQTPGQGLQFLFEYFSETQRNKGNFPGRFSGRQFSNSRSEMNVSTLELGDSALYLCASSTMTGQYNTEAFFGQGTRLTVV.

This clone was detected once. V and J are TRBV5-1 and TRBJ2-5, with a tentative D call TRBD1 (5 bases). The V gene's germline CDR1 is SGHRS and CDR2 YFSETQ. V shed 1 base and J shed 1 base, with 11 bases lying between them. The CDR3 runs 15 residues. The CDR3: CASSLSPRAQETQYF. In nucleotides, the CDR3 is TGCGCCAGCAGCTTGTCCCCCAGGGCCCAAGAGACCCAGTACTTC.

The chain is built from TRBV28 and TRBJ2-7; 8 bases align to TRBD1. The CDR3 has 16 residues. The trim removed 3 bases at V and 3 bases at J, leaving 10 bases unmatched. Germline V gene sequence: CDR1 MDHEN, CDR2 SYDVKM. The CDR3 sequence: CASSLGGQGAVYEQYF. DNA of the CDR3: TGTGCCAGCAGTTTGGGGGGCCAGGGGGCAGTCTACGAGCAGTACTTC.

J is TRBJ1-5 and V is TRBV7-2, with TRBD1 matching over 8 bases. This CDR3 spans 14 amino acids. The germline V gene has CDR1 SGHTA and CDR2 FQGNSA. The junction had 4 bases not matched to a gene; V was cut back by 5 bases and J by 4 bases. CDR3 in amino acids: CASSPRDRNQPQHF. The DNA of the CDR3 is TGTGCCAGCAGCCCTCGGGACAGGAATCAGCCCCAGCATTTT.

Only one count was recorded for this clone. CDR3 residues: CASSKGQGITDTQYF. DNA of the CDR3: TGTGCCAGCAGCAAGGGACAGGGGATCACAGATACGCAGTATTTT. The chain links TRBV11-3 to TRBJ2-3; 10 bases line up with TRBD1. The germline gives CDR1 SGHNT, CDR2 YENEEA. The CDR3 covers 15 residues. V lost 5 bases to trimming and J lost 2 bases; unmatched junction nucleotides: 4. Variable domain in full (rest from reference TRBV11-3 and TRBJ2-3): EAGVVQSPRYKIIEKKQPVAFWCNPISGHNTLYWYLQNLGQGPELLIRYENEEAVDDSQLPKDRFSAERLKGVDSTLKIQPAELGDSAVYLCASSKGQGITDTQYFGPGTRLTVL.

J is TRBJ1-3 and V is TRBV2, with unresolved D. Germline assignment: CDR1 SNHLY and CDR2 FYNNEI. This CDR3 contains 16 residues. V was clipped by 3 bases and J by 1 base, with 13 bases between them. The CDR3 sequence is CASSEAGQGSGNTIYF. CDR3 DNA: TGTGCCAGCAGTGAGGCGGGTCAAGGGTCTGGAAACACCATATATTTT.

V usage is TRBV19 and J usage is TRBJ2-7, with 12 bases fitting TRBD1. This CDR3 has 15 residues. J lost 4 bases, V lost 5 bases, and 6 bases had no gene match. CDR1 and CDR2 from the germline V gene are LNHDA and SQIVND (reference sequence). The CDR3 spells CASSQPGQGAYEQYF. For the CDR3, the DNA is TGTGCCAGTAGTCAACCGGGACAGGGGGCGTACGAGCAGTACTTC.

J is TRBJ1-4 and V is TRBV10-3, with 10 bases aligning to TRBD1. The V gene end was trimmed by 2 bases and the J gene end by 7 bases; junction bases not matched to a gene: 4. The CDR3 length is 15 residues. Germline assignment: CDR1 ENHRY and CDR2 SYGVKD. In nucleotides, the CDR3 is TGTGCCATCAGTGAGGGGACAGGGGAAGGTGAAAAACTGTTTTTT. Its translation is CAISEGTGEGEKLFF.

The rearrangement uses TRBV18 and TRBJ2-7; 10 bases map to TRBD1. Unmatched junction bases numbered 12, after V lost 6 bases and J lost 13 bases. CDR1 and CDR2 (germline): KGHSH, LQKENI. The CDR3 is 13 residues long. In DNA form, the CDR3 reads TGTGCCAGCTCGCCATCCGGGACAGGGGTCCCTTACTTC. Amino acids: CASSPSGTGVPYF.

The rearrangement joins TRBV6-6 to TRBJ1-4; D ambiguous. V shed 8 bases and J shed 2 bases, with 6 bases lying between them. The CDR3 is 12 amino acids. The germline CDR1 and CDR2 sequences are MNHNY and SVGAGI (reference sequence). The CDR3 DNA sequence: TGTGCCAGCGGGCAGACTAATGAAAAACTGTTTTTT. Protein product: CASGQTNEKLFF.

V usage is TRBV4-2 and J usage is TRBJ2-5, with TRBD2 identical over 8 bases. Trimming removed 0 bases from V and 7 bases from J; junction bases left unmatched: 7. From germline, CDR1 is LGHNA and CDR2 YNFKEQ. This CDR3 is 15 amino acids long. For the CDR3, the DNA is TGTGCCAGCAGCCAAGATGTGCGGGGGGTTCGGACCCAGTACTTC. Amino acid sequence: CASSQDVRGVRTQYF.

The chain links TRBV19 to TRBJ2-1; the match to TRBD1 covers 7 bases. J was trimmed by 5 bases and V by 7 bases; bases with no gene match: 8. This CDR3 is built from 14 residues. In germline, CDR1 is LNHDA, CDR2 SQIVND (reference sequence). CDR3 amino acids: CASNLKGADNEQFF. CDR3 in DNA: TGTGCCAGTAACTTGAAGGGGGCGGACAATGAGCAGTTCTTC.

The chain carries TRBV3-1 (or the pseudogene TRBV3-2) and TRBJ1-2; D is undetermined. The CDR3 runs to 15 residues. Trimming left V 10 bases short and J 2 bases short, with 20 bases between. Per the germline V gene, CDR1 is LGHDT and CDR2 is YNNKEL (reference sequence). CDR3 DNA: TGTGCCACCTCCAGACACCCCTTCGCAAACTATGGCTACACCTTC. Its translation: CATSRHPFANYGYTF.

The V call is TRBV5-1, the J call TRBJ2-5; D may be TRBD2 (5 bases). The V end was cut by 0 bases, the J end by 5 bases, with 11 bases between. This CDR3 comprises 14 residues. From germline, CDR1 is SGHRS and CDR2 YFSETQ. The CDR3 DNA reads TGCGCCAGCAGCTTGGTCGGACTGGGGGAGACCCAGTACTTC. Amino acid sequence: CASSLVGLGETQYF.

This rearrangement joins TRBV19 to TRBJ2-6; TRBD2 matches 10 bases. V was pared by 0 bases and J by 2 bases, with 4 bases of the junction left unmatched. The CDR3 runs 18 residues. Looked up from germline, CDR1 is LNHDA and CDR2 is SQIVND (reference sequence). CDR3 DNA: TGTGCCAGTAGTATAGAATCTAGCGGGAGCACTGGGGCCAACGTCCTGACTTTC. Translating gives CASSIESSGSTGANVLTF.

V is TRBV9 and J is TRBJ2-3; D remains ambiguous. The V end was cut by 0 bases, the J end by 1 base, with 12 bases between. In germline, CDR1 is SGDLS, CDR2 YYNGEE. This CDR3 region has 16 residues. The CDR3 is CASSVGAQAGTDTQYF. The CDR3 DNA reads TGTGCCAGCAGCGTAGGGGCCCAGGCCGGCACAGATACGCAGTATTTT. Filled out from reference TRBV9 and TRBJ2-3, the complete variable domain reads DSGVTQTPKHLITATGQRVTLRCSPRSGDLSVYWYQQSLDQGLQFLIQYYNGEERAKGNILERFSAQQFPDLHSELNLSSLELGDSALYFCASSVGAQAGTDTQYFGPGTRLTVL.

This clone was picked up one time. The chain joins TRBV5-4 to TRBJ2-5; D is perhaps TRBD1 (6 bases). This CDR3 comprises 16 residues. Deletions cut 4 bases from V and 2 bases from J, with 18 bases between. The germline CDR1 and CDR2 sequences are SGHNT and YYREEE (reference sequence). The CDR3 region has the DNA TGTGCCAGCAGCCCCGACAGGCCCTCGCCTCAAGAGACCCAGTACTTC. Translating gives CASSPDRPSPQETQYF.

V is TRBV2 and J is TRBJ2-7; a weak D match, TRBD2 (6 bases). V shed 7 bases and J shed 3 bases, with 16 bases lying between them. Germline CDR1 and CDR2: SNHLY and FYNNEI. The CDR3 spans 14 residues. CDR3 loop: CASINRDSRYEQYF. Here the CDR3 DNA reads TGTGCCAGCATTAACCGGGACTCGCGCTACGAGCAGTACTTC.

The CDR3, as DNA: TGTGCCAGCACCGGCGGGGGCTTCTCCTACAATGAGCAGTTCTTC. Translated, it gives CASTGGGFSYNEQFF. J is TRBJ2-1 and V is TRBV6-5; possible D gene TRBD2, 7 bases. The germline gives CDR1 MNHEY, CDR2 SVGAGI. The V and J ends lost 7 bases and 0 bases respectively, with 13 bases between them. The CDR3 runs 15 residues.